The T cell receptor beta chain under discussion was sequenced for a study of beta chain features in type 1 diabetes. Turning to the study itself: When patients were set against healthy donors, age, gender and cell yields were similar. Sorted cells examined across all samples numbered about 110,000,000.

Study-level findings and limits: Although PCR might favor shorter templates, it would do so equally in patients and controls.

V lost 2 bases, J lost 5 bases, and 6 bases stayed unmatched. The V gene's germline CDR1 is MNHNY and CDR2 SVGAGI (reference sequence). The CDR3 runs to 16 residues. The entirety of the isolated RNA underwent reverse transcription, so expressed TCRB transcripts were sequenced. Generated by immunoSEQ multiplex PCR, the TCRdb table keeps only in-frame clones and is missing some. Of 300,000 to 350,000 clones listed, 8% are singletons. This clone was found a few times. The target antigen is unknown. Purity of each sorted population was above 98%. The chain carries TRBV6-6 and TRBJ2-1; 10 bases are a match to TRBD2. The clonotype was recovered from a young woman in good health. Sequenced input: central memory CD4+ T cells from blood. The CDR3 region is CASSYPSGRVDNEQFF. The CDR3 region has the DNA TGTGCCAGCAGTTACCCCAGCGGGAGGGTTGACAATGAGCAGTTCTTC.